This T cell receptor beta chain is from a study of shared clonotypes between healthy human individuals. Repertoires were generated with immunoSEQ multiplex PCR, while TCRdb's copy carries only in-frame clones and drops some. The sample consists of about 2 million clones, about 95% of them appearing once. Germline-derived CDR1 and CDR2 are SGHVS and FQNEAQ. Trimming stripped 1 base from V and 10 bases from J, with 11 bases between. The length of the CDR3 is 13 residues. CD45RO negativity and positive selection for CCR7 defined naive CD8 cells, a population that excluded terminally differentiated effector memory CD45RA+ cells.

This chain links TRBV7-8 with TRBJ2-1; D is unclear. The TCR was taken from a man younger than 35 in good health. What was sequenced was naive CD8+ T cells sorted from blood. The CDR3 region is CASSLGVGVEQFF. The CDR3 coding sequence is TGTGCCAGCAGCTTAGGGGTAGGTGTGGAGCAGTTCTTC.